Listed here are 22 T cell receptor beta chains from one sample, sequenced in a study of T cell repertoires in cytomegalovirus infection. TCRdb redid the calling of the reads with MiXCR, one entry per CDR3 protein. The sample includes about 330,000 distinct CDR3 sequences, roughly 36% of them seen just once. These receptors lack a known antigen. The source material was cultured PBMCs, sampled from culture after CMV antigen stimulation. The receptors shown here come from a human donor in good health (CMV status not recorded). Some clones in this sample may be carry-over from other donors' samples.

This clonotype was seen only a few times. V gene TRBV4-2 combines with J gene TRBJ2-1; 7 bases are shared with TRBD2. V lost 1 base, J lost 8 bases, and 5 bases stayed unmatched. Germline V gives CDR1 LGHNA, CDR2 YNFKEQ. The CDR3 runs to 14 residues. This CDR3 is CASSQGGGGYEQFF. For the CDR3, the DNA is TGTGCCAGCAGCCAAGGGGGGGGAGGGTATGAGCAGTTCTTC.

The chain employs TRBV11-2 and TRBJ2-5; D uncertain. CDR1 is SGHAT, CDR2 FQNNGV, per germline. V lost 2 bases and J lost 5, with 12 bases in between. The CDR3 spans 14 residues. DNA for the CDR3: TGTGCCAGCAGCTTATTAGGGCCCCTGGAGACCCAGTACTTC. Its protein product is CASSLLGPLETQYF.

The chain employs TRBV12-3 or TRBV12-4 and TRBJ2-3; the match to TRBD2 covers 9 bases. The CDR3 runs 16 residues. The ends lost 6 bases at V and 2 bases at J; junction bases unmatched: 9. The CDR3 loop is CASRRLAESITDTQYF. The CDR3 DNA reads TGTGCCAGCAGACGACTAGCGGAGTCCATCACAGATACGCAGTATTTT.

This clonotype was recorded once. Because the CDR3 is missing its conserved closing phenylalanine or tryptophan, this is likely a read error. J is TRBJ2-7 and V is TRBV19, with no clear D. Trimming cost V 3 bases and J 6 bases, with 15 bases left between them. CDR1 LNHDA and CDR2 SQIVND come from the germline V gene (reference sequence). CDR3 length: 14 amino acids. CDR3 sequence: CASSIDLPVGEQYY. The CDR3 DNA reads as TGTGCCAGTAGTATCGACCTCCCAGTGGGCGAGCAGTACTAC.

The gene calls are TRBV20-1 and TRBJ2-5, with TRBD1 identical over 8 bases. Trimming cost V 2 bases and J 2 bases; bases outside gene matches: 1. Germline lookup yields CDR1 DFQATT and CDR2 SNEGSKA (reference sequence). The CDR3 has 13 residues. CDR3 in amino acids: CSARWTGQETQYF. The CDR3 DNA sequence: TGCAGTGCTAGATGGACAGGGCAAGAGACCCAGTACTTC.

The genes are TRBV10-3 and TRBJ2-7; TRBD2 agrees at 8 bases. Germline lookup yields CDR1 ENHRY and CDR2 SYGVKD. The CDR3 is made up of 15 amino acids. Trimming cost V 4 bases and J 4 bases; bases outside gene matches: 9. The CDR3 bases are TGTGCCATCAGTGGAAGCGGGAGTAGGGTTTACGAGCAGTACTTC. Protein sequence: CAISGSGSRVYEQYF.

The chain combines TRBV6-2 or TRBV6-3 with TRBJ2-1; D perhaps matches TRBD2 (5 bases). The CDR3 is made up of 17 amino acids. Germline V CDR1 and CDR2: MNHEY, SVGEGT. Trimming shortened V by 2 bases and J by 0 bases, and 14 bases separated the two germline ends. CDR3 protein: CASSYGRGGSSYNEQFF. CDR3 bases: TGTGCCAGCAGTTACGGGCGCGGTGGGAGCTCCTACAATGAGCAGTTCTTC.

V gene TRBV2 combines with J gene TRBJ2-5; D gene ambiguous. The V end lost 9 bases, the J end lost 0 bases, and 14 bases lay between the germline ends. This CDR3 is built from 14 residues. The germline CDR1 and CDR2 sequences are SNHLY and FYNNEI. CDR3 DNA: TGTGCCAGGGGAAGCAGGTCGTACCAAGAGACCCAGTACTTC. This gives the protein CARGSRSYQETQYF.

This clonotype has only a few counts. The chain carries TRBV5-8 and TRBJ2-1; D not resolved. CDR3 length equals 15 residues. Trimming removed 1 base at V and 0 bases at J, with 8 bases between. The germline V gene encodes CDR1 SGHTS and CDR2 YDEGEE. CDR3 in amino acids: CASSLRAVSYNEQFF. CDR3 DNA sequence: TGTGCCAGCAGCTTGCGGGCGGTCTCCTACAATGAGCAGTTCTTC.

The chain joins TRBV4-1 to TRBJ2-1; D is unresolved. There are 14 residues in the CDR3. Germline V gene data show CDR1 as MGHRA and CDR2 as YSYEKL. Trimming stripped 0 bases from V and 7 bases from J, with 10 bases between. Here the CDR3 reads CASSQDPGTNEQFF. The DNA for the CDR3 is TGCGCCAGCAGCCAAGACCCGGGTACGAATGAGCAGTTCTTC.

A remark on this clonotype: At one boundary the junction diverges from the germline segment, which might be a read error. This sequence joins TRBV7-9 and TRBJ2-1; 9 bases line up with TRBD2. This CDR3 has 15 amino acids. Germline values: CDR1 SEHNR, CDR2 FQNEAQ (reference sequence). The CDR3 coding sequence is TGTGCCAGCAGCTTGATAGCGGGAGTCTACAATGAGGAGTTCTTC. Its protein product is CASSLIAGVYNEEFF.

The J gene is TRBJ2-7, the V gene TRBV6-1; 13 positions match TRBD2. The CDR3 is 15 residues long. Germline CDR1 MNHNS, CDR2 SASEGT. After removal of 7 bases from V and 6 bases from J, the junction contained 9 bases not matched to a gene. CDR3 sequence: CASKPSGTSGIEQYF. CDR3 sequence (DNA): TGTGCCAGCAAACCCTCCGGGACTAGCGGGATCGAGCAGTACTTC.

This clonotype was observed many times. The chain uses TRBV4-3 and TRBJ1-1; D ambiguous. The CDR3 has 14 residues. Trimming cost V 1 base and J 3 bases, with 9 bases left between them. Germline assignment: CDR1 LGHNA and CDR2 YSLEER. CDR3 sequence: CASSQGSSYTEAFF. The CDR3, as DNA: TGCGCCAGCAGCCAAGGCTCCAGCTACACTGAAGCTTTCTTT.

Sample share makes this clonotype medium-sized. The gene calls are TRBV7-2 and TRBJ1-5, with D perhaps matching TRBD1 (6 bases). Per germline, CDR1 SGHTA and CDR2 FQGNSA. The CDR3 spans 14 residues. Trimming shortened V by 5 bases and J by 2 bases, and 10 bases separated the two germline ends. CDR3 sequence: CASSPSGGNQPQHF. The CDR3 DNA is TGTGCCAGCAGCCCCTCAGGGGGCAATCAGCCCCAGCATTTT.

This clonotype was observed a few times. The rearrangement uses TRBV7-2 and TRBJ2-1; the D is unclear. The germline V gene has CDR1 SGHTA and CDR2 FQGNSA. The CDR3 has 13 amino acids. Trimming pared 3 bases from V and 4 bases from J, leaving 7 bases between. CDR3 nucleotides: TGTGCCAGCAGCTTTTCCAAGTACAATGAGCAGTTCTTC. Translating gives CASSFSKYNEQFF.

This sequence joins TRBV7-2 and TRBJ1-1; D not certain. The CDR3 has 14 amino acids. The V gene's germline CDR1 is SGHTA and CDR2 FQGNSA. Trimming cost V 2 bases and J 2 bases, with 9 bases left between them. DNA for the CDR3: TGTGCCAGCAGCTTAAAATCCTACAACACTGAAGCTTTCTTT. This sequence encodes CASSLKSYNTEAFF.

This clonotype was recorded a few times. This chain links TRBV15 with TRBJ2-1; 11 nucleotides line up with TRBD2. Germline CDR1 LNHNV, CDR2 YYDKDF (reference sequence). Trimming removed 0 bases from V and 7 bases from J; junction bases left unmatched: 14. The CDR3 totals 19 residues. CDR3 in DNA: TGTGCCACCAGCAGAGATGGCGTGGTAGCGGGAGGGCCCACAAATGAGCAGTTCTTC. Its translation: CATSRDGVVAGGPTNEQFF. Supplemented by reference TRBV15 and TRBJ2-1, the full variable domain reads DAMVIQNPRYQVTQFGKPVTLSCSQTLNHNVMYWYQQKSSQAPKLLFHYYDKDFNNEADTPDNFQSRRPNTSFCFLDIRSPGLGDTAMYLCATSRDGVVAGGPTNEQFFGPGTRLTVL.

The rearrangement links TRBV7-2 to TRBJ2-1; TRBD2 aligns across 13 bases. CDR3 size: 17 residues. V gave up 5 bases and J gave up 7 bases; unmatched junction bases: 11. Germline V gives CDR1 SGHTA, CDR2 FQGNSA. The CDR3 nucleotides read TGTGCCAGCAGCGCATCGGTATTGGGACTAGCGGGGAATGAGCAGTTCTTC. Protein: CASSASVLGLAGNEQFF.

The CDR3 region has the DNA TGTGCCAGCAGCTTAAGACAGGGGCGGTTTGATGAGCAGTTCTTC. Translating it yields CASSLRQGRFDEQFF. J is TRBJ2-1 and V is TRBV7-2; 8 bases line up with TRBD1. Per the germline V gene, CDR1 is SGHTA and CDR2 is FQGNSA. This CDR3 has 15 amino acids. The V gene end was trimmed by 2 bases and the J gene end by 8 bases; junction bases not matched to a gene: 8.

The rearrangement uses TRBV6-5 and TRBJ2-7, with 8 bases lining up with TRBD2. Germline CDR1 reads MNHEY; CDR2 reads SVGAGI. The CDR3 has 14 amino acids. The V gene end was trimmed by 7 bases and the J gene end by 9 bases; junction bases not matched to a gene: 14. CDR3 bases: TGTGCCAGCACCCCGGGAGGGGGGGTACAAAGGCAGTACTTC. Its translation: CASTPGGGVQRQYF.

This clonotype was counted only a few times. The CDR3 loop is CASSFQGSGNQPQHF. The CDR3 nucleotides are TGTGCCAGCAGCTTCCAGGGGTCTGGCAATCAGCCCCAGCATTTT. This chain uses TRBV7-2 with TRBJ1-5; D is perhaps TRBD1 (6 bases). The germline V gene has CDR1 SGHTA and CDR2 FQGNSA. The CDR3 is made up of 15 amino acids. V was trimmed by 3 bases and J by 2 bases, leaving 11 bases between them.

In regard to this clonotype: One end of the junction is discordant with germline, which a read error may explain. The V gene is TRBV6-2 or TRBV6-3, the J gene TRBJ1-3, with D possibly being TRBD1 (5 bases). Looked up from germline, CDR1 is MNHEY and CDR2 is SVGEGT. This CDR3 contains 14 residues. CDR3 nucleotides: TGTGCCAGCAGCCCTACAGGATCCGGAAACGCCATATATTTT. It codes for CASSPTGSGNAIYF.